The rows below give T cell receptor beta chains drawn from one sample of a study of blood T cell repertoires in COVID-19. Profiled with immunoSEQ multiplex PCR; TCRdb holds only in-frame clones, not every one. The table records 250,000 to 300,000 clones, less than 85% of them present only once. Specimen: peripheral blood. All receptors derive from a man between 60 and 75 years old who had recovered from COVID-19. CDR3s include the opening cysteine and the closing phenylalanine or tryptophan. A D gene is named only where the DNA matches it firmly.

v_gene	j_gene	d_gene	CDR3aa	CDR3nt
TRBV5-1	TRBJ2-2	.	CASRRTENTGELFF	TGCGCCAGCAGGCGGACAGAGAACACCGGGGAGCTGTTTTTT
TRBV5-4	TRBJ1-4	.	CASSSFGGRGEKLFF	TGTGCCAGCAGCTCCTTTGGAGGAAGAGGAGAAAAACTGTTTTTT
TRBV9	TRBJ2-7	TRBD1	CASSAGTGGREQYF	TGTGCCAGCAGCGCCGGGACAGGGGGCCGGGAGCAGTACTTC
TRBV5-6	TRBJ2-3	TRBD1	CASSVGDRTYTDTQYF	TGTGCCAGCAGCGTTGGGGACAGGACTTACACAGATACGCAGTATTTT
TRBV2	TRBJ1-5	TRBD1	CASRLTGFNQPQHF	TGTGCCAGCAGATTGACAGGGTTCAATCAGCCCCAGCATTTT
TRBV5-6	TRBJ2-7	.	CASSRGTSLTYEQYF	TGTGCCAGCAGCCGAGGGACATCGTTAACCTACGAGCAGTACTTC
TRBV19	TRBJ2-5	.	CASSSFPGEETQYF	TGTGCCAGTAGTTCCTTCCCGGGGGAAGAGACCCAGTACTTC
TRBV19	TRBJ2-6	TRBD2	CASSMGGAGANVLTF	TGTGCCAGTAGTATGGGAGGGGCCGGGGCCAACGTCCTGACTTTC
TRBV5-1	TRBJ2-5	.	CASSRQPGNQETQYF	TGCGCCAGCAGCCGGCAGCCAGGGAACCAAGAGACCCAGTACTTC
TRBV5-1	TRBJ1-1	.	CASSALGWNTEAFF	TGCGCCAGCAGCGCCCTCGGGTGGAACACTGAAGCTTTCTTT
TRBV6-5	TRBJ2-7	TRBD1	CASSRGGQGAYEQYF	TGTGCCAGCAGCCGGGGGGGACAGGGGGCTTACGAGCAGTACTTC
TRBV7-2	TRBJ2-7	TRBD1	CASSLLTGPLEQYF	TGTGCCAGCAGCCTATTGACAGGGCCCCTCGAGCAGTACTTC
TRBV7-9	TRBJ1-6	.	CASRWGGMRYNSPLHF	TGTGCCAGCAGATGGGGCGGGATGCGGTATAATTCACCCCTCCACTTT
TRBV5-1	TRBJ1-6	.	CASSLAGGSSSYNSPLHF	TGCGCCAGCAGCTTGGCCGGCGGATCGAGCTCCTATAATTCACCCCTCCACTTT